A single sample gave rise to the 27 T cell receptor beta chains below, sequenced in a study of PD-L1 blockade in urothelial cancer. Only in-frame clones appear in the TCRdb table, and some are missing; sequencing was by immunoSEQ multiplex PCR. The repertoire holds some 51,000 clones, with roughly 91% as singletons. Time point indicated: peripheral blood 6 weeks after treatment start. The sequencing used PBMCs, collected around atezolizumab (anti-PD-L1) treatment. These receptors all come from a man aged 60 to 75 with urothelial cancer.

This clone was seen only once. V and J are TRBV6-6 and TRBJ1-4; TRBD1 aligns across 10 bases. CDR1 is MNHNY, CDR2 SVGAGI, per germline (reference sequence). This CDR3 is 15 amino acids long. Trimming took 5 bases from V and 6 from J; bases not matched to a gene: 6. The CDR3 DNA reads TGTGCCAGCAGTGGAGACAGGGGGCTGTATGAAAAACTGTTTTTT. Encoded protein: CASSGDRGLYEKLFF.

This rearrangement joins TRBV5-1 to TRBJ1-2; TRBD1 agrees at 7 bases. CDR1 SGHRS and CDR2 YFSETQ come from the germline V gene. Trimming removed 1 base from V and 5 bases from J; junction bases left unmatched: 8. CDR3 size: 15 residues. The CDR3 protein is CASSLNAGGQYGYTF. CDR3 in DNA: TGCGCCAGCAGCTTGAATGCAGGGGGACAATATGGCTACACCTTC. Looking up the rest from reference TRBV5-1 and TRBJ1-2 gives the full variable domain: KAGVTQTPRYLIKTRGQQVTLSCSPISGHRSVSWYQQTPGQGLQFLFEYFSETQRNKGNFPGRFSGRQFSNSRSEMNVSTLELGDSALYLCASSLNAGGQYGYTFGSGTRLTVV.

About this clone: Additional DNA sequences in this sample encode the identical CDR3. The chain uses TRBV18 and TRBJ1-5; TRBD1 might be the D (5 bases). CDR3 size: 16 residues. In germline, CDR1 is KGHSH, CDR2 LQKENI. The V end lost 4 bases, the J end lost 4 bases, and 17 bases lay between the germline ends. CDR3 DNA: TGTGCCAGCTCACGGACTGGGGGGGGAGGAAATCAGCCCCAGCATTTT. Its translation: CASSRTGGGGNQPQHF. The full variable domain, in which reference TRBV18 and TRBJ1-5 provide the parts outside the CDR3, is NAGVMQNPRHLVRRRGQEARLRCSPMKGHSHVYWYRQLPEEGLKFMVYLQKENIIDESGMPKERFSAEFPKEGPSILRIQQVVRGDSAAYFCASSRTGGGGNQPQHFGDGTRLSIL.

J is TRBJ2-2 and V is TRBV9; possible D gene TRBD1, 5 bases. Looked up from germline, CDR1 is SGDLS and CDR2 is YYNGEE. With 0 bases removed from V and 5 bases from J, the gap between germline ends came to 8 bases. This CDR3 is built from 14 residues. This CDR3 is CASSVVGQTGELFF. CDR3 DNA sequence: TGTGCCAGCAGCGTAGTTGGACAAACCGGGGAGCTGTTTTTT. Looking up the rest from reference TRBV9 and TRBJ2-2 gives the full variable domain: DSGVTQTPKHLITATGQRVTLRCSPRSGDLSVYWYQQSLDQGLQFLIQYYNGEERAKGNILERFSAQQFPDLHSELNLSSLELGDSALYFCASSVVGQTGELFFGEGSRLTVL.

V is TRBV6-5 and J is TRBJ2-7; 8 bases agree with TRBD1. The CDR3 extends over 15 amino acids. V trimming: 0 bases; J trimming: 2 bases; junction bases outside the gene matches: 3. Germline values: CDR1 MNHEY, CDR2 SVGAGI. The CDR3 sequence is CASSYSQGGPYEQYF. Here the CDR3 DNA reads TGTGCCAGCAGTTACTCACAGGGGGGACCCTACGAGCAGTACTTC.

The chain has TRBV5-1 and TRBJ2-5; weak D call: TRBD2 (6 bases). Germline V CDR1 and CDR2: SGHRS, YFSETQ. The CDR3 is 14 amino acids. V lost 6 bases and J lost 1, with 13 bases in between. The CDR3 DNA sequence: TGCGCCAGCACCTCCTCGGGGGTCCAAGAGACCCAGTACTTC. Translated: CASTSSGVQETQYF.

This clone was seen a handful of times. The J gene is TRBJ2-7, the V gene TRBV7-6; 7 positions match TRBD1. Germline V lookup: CDR1 SGHVS, CDR2 FNYEAQ. With V trimmed by 4 bases and J by 0 bases, 0 bases remained unmatched. CDR3 size: 13 residues. CDR3 amino acids: CASSWDSSYEQYF. In DNA, the CDR3 is TGTGCCAGCAGCTGGGACAGCTCCTACGAGCAGTACTTC.

This chain uses TRBV6-1 with TRBJ1-3, with D hard to call. Trimming removed 4 bases at V and 4 bases at J, with 17 bases between. Looked up from germline, CDR1 is MNHNS and CDR2 is SASEGT. This CDR3 has 16 amino acids. The CDR3 bases are TGTGCCAGCAGTGTTCAGTTTGGAGACTTCGGAAACACCATATATTTT. It translates to CASSVQFGDFGNTIYF.

The chain is built from TRBV19 and TRBJ1-3; the match to TRBD1 covers 8 bases. V was pared by 0 bases and J by 2 bases, with 3 bases of the junction left unmatched. Germline lookup yields CDR1 LNHDA and CDR2 SQIVND (reference sequence). This CDR3 is built from 16 residues. As DNA, the CDR3 is TGTGCCAGTAGTATAGATTGGACAGGGACTGGAAACACCATATATTTT. Amino acids: CASSIDWTGTGNTIYF.

The chain combines TRBV5-1 with TRBJ2-7; 7 bases fit TRBD1. Germline values: CDR1 SGHRS, CDR2 YFSETQ. There are 13 residues in the CDR3. V shed 5 bases, J shed 6 bases, and the junction held 8 bases outside the gene matches. CDR3 DNA sequence: TGCGCCAGCAGACCCTGGACAGGTCTCGAGCAGTACTTC. Translation: CASRPWTGLEQYF.

As to this clone: The same CDR3 arises from other DNA sequences in this sample as well. The V and J genes are TRBV6-5 and TRBJ2-7; 11 bases agree with TRBD2. Trimming at V came to 5 bases and at J to 0 bases, leaving 3 bases not matched to a gene. CDR1 and CDR2 (germline): MNHEY, SVGAGI. The CDR3 length is 15 residues. For the CDR3, the DNA is TGTGCCAGCAGTCCCGGGACTAGCGGCTCCTACGAGCAGTACTTC. Translated, it gives CASSPGTSGSYEQYF.

The chain is built from TRBV2 and TRBJ2-5, with a weak D call TRBD1 (5 bases). In germline, CDR1 is SNHLY, CDR2 FYNNEI. V was clipped by 2 bases and J by 0 bases, with 7 bases between them. There are 14 residues in the CDR3. The CDR3 region is CASSEWGNQETQYF. In DNA form, the CDR3 reads TGTGCCAGCAGTGAATGGGGCAACCAAGAGACCCAGTACTTC.

The chain carries TRBV12-5 and TRBJ2-2; 7 bases match TRBD1. V lost 6 bases, J lost 8 bases, and 9 bases stayed unmatched. Germline lookup yields CDR1 LGHNT and CDR2 FRNRAP. The CDR3 spans 14 residues. DNA for the CDR3: TGTGCTAGTGGAAGACAGGGCGGGTCTGGGGAGCTGTTTTTT. Amino acid sequence: CASGRQGGSGELFF.

This chain uses TRBV27 with TRBJ1-2; maybe TRBD1 (6 bases). This CDR3 spans 15 amino acids. The germline gives CDR1 MNHEY, CDR2 SMNVEV (reference sequence). V lost 2 bases and J 1 base, leaving 11 bases between the germline ends. The CDR3 is CASSLDKQGNYGYTF. For the CDR3, the DNA is TGTGCCAGCAGTTTAGACAAACAGGGTAACTATGGCTACACCTTC.

The CDR3 DNA is TGTGCCAGCACCCGAAACCAGGGGGCCTATGGCTACACCTTC. Translation: CASTRNQGAYGYTF. The chain combines TRBV7-2 with TRBJ1-2; 8 nucleotides match TRBD1. CDR1 is SGHTA and CDR2 is FQGNSA in the germline V gene. This CDR3 has 14 residues. The V and J ends lost 7 bases and 4 bases, in that order; junction bases with no gene match: 8. Filled out from reference TRBV7-2 and TRBJ1-2, the complete variable domain reads GAGVSQSPSNKVTEKGKDVELRCDPISGHTALYWYRQSLGQGLEFLIYFQGNSAPDKSGLPSDRFSAERTGGSVSTLTIQRTQQEDSAVYLCASTRNQGAYGYTFGSGTRLTVV.

As DNA, the CDR3 is TGTGCCTGGAGTGAAGGGGGGAACACTGAAGCTTTCTTT. Its translation: CAWSEGGNTEAFF. This sequence joins TRBV30 and TRBJ1-1; D perhaps matches TRBD1 (6 bases). Germline values: CDR1 GTSNPN, CDR2 SVGIG (reference sequence). The CDR3 contains 13 residues. Trimming stripped 1 base from V and 1 base from J, with 7 bases between. The whole variable domain, filled in from reference TRBV30 and TRBJ1-1, reads SQTIHQWPATLVQPVGSPLSLECTVEGTSNPNLYWYRQAAGRGLQLLFYSVGIGQISSEVPQNLSASRPQDRQFILSSKKLLLSDSGFYLCAWSEGGNTEAFFGQGTRLTVV.

The genes are TRBV19 and TRBJ1-2, with TRBD1 identical over 9 bases. This CDR3 has 17 amino acids. CDR1 is LNHDA and CDR2 is SQIVND in the germline V gene (reference sequence). The V and J ends lost 7 bases and 3 bases, in that order; junction bases with no gene match: 15. The CDR3 sequence is CASMETSTGGYYYGYTF. CDR3 coding DNA: TGTGCCAGTATGGAGACCAGTACAGGGGGCTACTACTATGGCTACACCTTC. Drawing the rest from reference TRBV19 and TRBJ1-2, the complete variable domain is DGGITQSPKYLFRKEGQNVTLSCEQNLNHDAMYWYRQDPGQGLRLIYYSQIVNDFQKGDIAEGYSVSREKKESFPLTVTSAQKNPTAFYLCASMETSTGGYYYGYTFGSGTRLTVV.

The rearrangement joins TRBV6-4 to TRBJ2-3; weak D call: TRBD1 (5 bases). V was shortened by 4 bases and J by 0 bases, with 14 bases between the two germline ends. Germline V gene lookup returns CDR1 MRHNA and CDR2 SNTAGT. This CDR3 region has 16 residues. CDR3 in DNA: TGTGCCAGCAGTGCCGACACAGGAATTAGCACAGATACGCAGTATTTT. This codes for CASSADTGISTDTQYF.

The chain is built from TRBV5-1 and TRBJ2-3; maybe TRBD1 (5 bases). V was cut by 2 bases and J by 1 base, with 14 bases left in between. This CDR3 region has 16 residues. Germline loops: CDR1 SGHRS, CDR2 YFSETQ. CDR3: CASSFSQGTGTDTQYF. Here the CDR3 DNA reads TGCGCCAGCAGCTTCTCCCAGGGTACTGGCACAGATACGCAGTATTTT.

The CDR3 spells CASSHVPGQNTGELFF. In DNA, the CDR3 is TGCGCCAGCAGCCATGTCCCGGGACAGAACACCGGGGAGCTGTTTTTT. The chain combines TRBV4-1 with TRBJ2-2; D is possibly TRBD1 (6 bases). Germline V CDR1 and CDR2: MGHRA, YSYEKL. This CDR3 contains 16 residues. Trimming took off 3 bases at V and 1 base at J, with 12 bases between the two ends.

The CDR3 region has the DNA TGTGCCAGCAGCCAAACTAGCGGGGGGGCGGAGACCCAGTACTTC. Its translation: CASSQTSGGAETQYF. V and J are TRBV4-2 and TRBJ2-5; TRBD2 matches at 13 bases. The germline V gene encodes CDR1 LGHNA and CDR2 YNFKEQ. The V gene end was trimmed by 2 bases and the J gene end by 5 bases; junction bases not matched to a gene: 2. This CDR3 is built from 15 residues.

CDR3 sequence: CASSVGTGRSPLHF. The CDR3 nucleotides read TGTGCCAGCAGCGTAGGAACCGGGAGATCCCCCCTCCACTTT. This rearrangement joins TRBV9 to TRBJ1-6; no firm D call. Trimming left V 0 bases short and J 13 bases short, with 14 bases between. Germline assignment: CDR1 SGDLS and CDR2 YYNGEE. This CDR3 has 14 residues.

This clone occurred once. The chain employs TRBV14 and TRBJ1-4; 10 bases map to TRBD1. V was clipped by 2 bases and J by 7 bases; unmatched bases: 4. The CDR3 contains 15 residues. CDR1 and CDR2 from the germline V gene are SGHDN and FVKESK. CDR3 nucleotide sequence: TGTGCCAGCAGCCAATGGACAGGGGGAACTGAAAAACTGTTTTTT. It codes for CASSQWTGGTEKLFF.

The CDR3 coding sequence is TGCGCCAGCAGCCCCCAGTTCCAGGGAGGGAAGGAGACCCAGTACTTC. Translating gives CASSPQFQGGKETQYF. This sequence joins TRBV5-1 and TRBJ2-5; 7 bases match TRBD2. This CDR3 has 16 amino acids. The V gene end was trimmed by 4 bases and the J gene end by 5 bases; junction bases not matched to a gene: 14. Germline CDR1 and CDR2: SGHRS and YFSETQ.

The V and J genes are TRBV19 and TRBJ2-6, with a weak D call TRBD2 (6 bases). The germline V and J ends were trimmed by 7 bases and 4 bases, with 29 bases remaining between them. CDR3 length: 20 amino acids. CDR1 is LNHDA, CDR2 SQIVND, per germline (reference sequence). CDR3 coding DNA: TGTGCCAGTACCCCCCCGGCCGGGGGAAGATACGCGGTGGGGGCCAACGTCCTGACTTTC. This translates into CASTPPAGGRYAVGANVLTF.

J is TRBJ2-1 and V is TRBV28; TRBD2 agrees at 10 bases. Germline CDR1 and CDR2: MDHEN and SYDVKM. J was trimmed by 3 bases and V by 3 bases; bases with no gene match: 5. This CDR3 has 16 residues. Here the CDR3 DNA reads TGTGCCAGCAGTTTGTCTAGCGGGAGTCTCTACAATGAGCAGTTCTTC. It translates to CASSLSSGSLYNEQFF. The full variable domain, with the rest looked up from reference TRBV28 and TRBJ2-1, is DVKVTQSSRYLVKRTGEKVFLECVQDMDHENMFWYRQDPGLGLRLIYFSYDVKMKEKGDIPEGYSVSREKKERFSLILESASTNQTSMYLCASSLSSGSLYNEQFFGPGTRLTVL.

CDR3 region: CASSLWTAQETQYF. The DNA for the CDR3 is TGCGCCAGCAGCTTGTGGACAGCACAAGAGACCCAGTACTTC. The chain recombines TRBV5-1 with TRBJ2-5; tentatively, D is TRBD1 (6 bases). CDR3 length equals 14 residues. V gave up 1 base and J gave up 2 bases, with 9 bases separating them. Germline assignment: CDR1 SGHRS and CDR2 YFSETQ.